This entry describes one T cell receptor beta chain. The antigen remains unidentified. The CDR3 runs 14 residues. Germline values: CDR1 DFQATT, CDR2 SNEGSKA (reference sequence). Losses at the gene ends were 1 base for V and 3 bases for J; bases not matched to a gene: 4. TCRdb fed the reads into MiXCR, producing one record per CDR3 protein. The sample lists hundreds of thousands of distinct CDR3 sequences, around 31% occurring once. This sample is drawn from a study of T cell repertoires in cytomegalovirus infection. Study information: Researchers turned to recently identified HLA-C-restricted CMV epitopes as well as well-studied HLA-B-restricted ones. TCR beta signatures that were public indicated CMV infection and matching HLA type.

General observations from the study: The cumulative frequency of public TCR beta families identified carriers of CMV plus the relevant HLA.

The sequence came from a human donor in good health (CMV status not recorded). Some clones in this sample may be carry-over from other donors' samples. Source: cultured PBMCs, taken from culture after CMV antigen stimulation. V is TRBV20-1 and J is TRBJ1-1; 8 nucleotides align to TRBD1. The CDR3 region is CSARARGQYTEAFF. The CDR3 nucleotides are TGCAGTGCTAGAGCCAGGGGGCAGTACACTGAAGCTTTCTTT.